Each of the 18 T cell receptor beta chains below was sequenced from the same sample in a study of blood T cell repertoires in COVID-19. The assay was immunoSEQ multiplex PCR, and TCRdb's table has in-frame clones only and misses some. The data contain roughly 180,000 clones, roughly 85% of them singletons. Sequenced input: peripheral blood. The source of these receptors is a woman aged 45-60 years with COVID-19, enrolled during active disease.

The rearrangement uses TRBV14 and TRBJ2-1, with 13 bases fitting TRBD2. CDR3 length: 17 amino acids. Germline V gene data show CDR1 as SGHDN and CDR2 as FVKESK. V was clipped by 3 bases and J by 7 bases; unmatched bases: 9. The CDR3 nucleotides are TGTGCCAGCAGCCACGGACTAGCGGGGGCCTTATGGAATGAGCAGTTCTTC. Residues: CASSHGLAGALWNEQFF.

V and J are TRBV5-6 and TRBJ1-3; D gene ambiguous. Germline V gives CDR1 SGHDT, CDR2 YYEEEE. The ends were cut back, 4 bases at V and 0 bases at J, with 8 bases in the middle. This CDR3 is built from 14 residues. In DNA, the CDR3 is TGTGCCAGCAGCGCCACCAGCTCTGGAAACACCATATATTTT. Amino acid sequence: CASSATSSGNTIYF. The full variable domain, its missing parts supplied by reference TRBV5-6 and TRBJ1-3, is DAGVTQSPTHLIKTRGQQVTLRCSPKSGHDTVSWYQQALGQGPQFIFQYYEEEERQRGNFPDRFSGHQFPNYSSELNVNALLLGDSALYLCASSATSSGNTIYFGEGSWLTVV.

J is TRBJ1-1 and V is TRBV18; D is uncertain. Germline V gene lookup returns CDR1 KGHSH and CDR2 LQKENI. The CDR3 covers 13 residues. V lost 4 bases and J 0 bases, leaving 6 bases between the germline ends. CDR3 DNA: TGTGCCAGCTCACAGGGAGTGAACACTGAAGCTTTCTTT. Encoded protein: CASSQGVNTEAFF.

Remarks on this clone: One end of the junction is discordant with germline, which a read error may explain. The J gene is TRBJ1-1, the V gene TRBV7-7; D unclear. The V gene's germline CDR1 is SSHAT and CDR2 FNYEAQ (reference sequence). This CDR3 is 13 amino acids long. CDR3 bases: TGTGCTAGCAGCTTAGATGAGGGCACTGAAGCTTTCTTT. Protein product: CASSLDEGTEAFF.

V gene TRBV7-9 combines with J gene TRBJ1-3; possible D gene TRBD1, 6 bases. This CDR3 contains 16 residues. Germline CDR1 and CDR2: SEHNR and FQNEAQ (reference sequence). V was shortened by 2 bases and J by 0 bases, with 11 bases between the two germline ends. In DNA form, the CDR3 reads TGTGCCAGCAGCTTACAGGGGACGACCTCTGGAAACACCATATATTTT. Protein: CASSLQGTTSGNTIYF.

This chain joins TRBV27 and TRBJ2-1, with D unresolved. This CDR3 is built from 13 residues. Germline CDR1 MNHEY, CDR2 SMNVEV (reference sequence). Trimming stripped 5 bases from V and 5 bases from J, with 10 bases between. The CDR3 DNA reads TGTGCCAGCAGTCCGACGAGGCACAATGAGCAGTTCTTC. Translation: CASSPTRHNEQFF.

The V call is TRBV5-1, the J call TRBJ1-4; 8 bases match TRBD1. Germline CDR1 reads SGHRS; CDR2 reads YFSETQ. The junction had 7 bases not matched to a gene; V was cut back by 4 bases and J by 8 bases. This CDR3 spans 14 amino acids. The CDR3 spells CASSDQGAGEKLFF. CDR3 nucleotides: TGCGCCAGCAGCGACCAGGGGGCAGGGGAAAAACTGTTTTTT.

CDR3 DNA sequence: TGTGCCAGCAGAGGTCTAGTAACAGATACGCAGTATTTT. The encoded protein is CASRGLVTDTQYF. The chain joins TRBV27 to TRBJ2-3, with unresolved D. This CDR3 spans 13 amino acids. V gave up 6 bases and J gave up 3 bases, with 10 bases separating them. Germline loops: CDR1 MNHEY, CDR2 SMNVEV (reference sequence).

This clone has just a few counts. CDR3 residues: CASSQAQGDGNTIYF. Here the CDR3 DNA reads TGTGCCAGCAGCCAAGCCCAGGGGGATGGAAACACCATATATTTT. The chain employs TRBV4-2 and TRBJ1-3, with 7 bases aligning to TRBD1. With V trimmed by 1 base and J by 3 bases, 3 bases remained unmatched. The CDR3 is 15 residues long. CDR1 and CDR2 from the germline V gene are LGHNA and YNFKEQ.

V is TRBV2 and J is TRBJ2-7; D uncertain. V was trimmed by 4 bases and J by 5 bases, leaving 9 bases between them. This CDR3 region has 12 residues. CDR1 SNHLY and CDR2 FYNNEI come from the germline V gene. This CDR3 is CASSVFIHEQYF. The CDR3 region has the DNA TGTGCCAGCAGTGTTTTTATCCACGAGCAGTACTTC.

This chain connects TRBV4-1 to TRBJ2-1, with TRBD1 identical over 9 bases. Trimming took 4 bases from V and 8 from J; bases not matched to a gene: 6. The CDR3 covers 14 residues. Germline CDR1 reads MGHRA; CDR2 reads YSYEKL. The CDR3 DNA reads TGCGCCAGCAGCCCCGGGACAGGGAACGATGAGCAGTTCTTC. Protein: CASSPGTGNDEQFF.

This clone appeared once. This chain connects TRBV25-1 to TRBJ1-4, with D hard to call. This CDR3 contains 16 residues. Germline V lookup: CDR1 MGHDK, CDR2 SYGVNS. V lost 3 bases to trimming and J lost 0 bases, with 11 bases between them. CDR3 region: CASSDTVLATNEKLFF. CDR3 coding DNA: TGTGCCAGCAGTGATACAGTCCTTGCAACTAATGAAAAACTGTTTTTT.

V is TRBV5-6 and J is TRBJ1-2; TRBD1 matches 8 bases. The CDR3 contains 14 residues. Trimming took 4 bases from V and 5 from J; bases not matched to a gene: 7. Per germline, CDR1 SGHDT and CDR2 YYEEEE. CDR3 nucleotide sequence: TGTGCCAGCAGCCCCATTGGACAGGGTTATGGCTACACCTTC. Its translation: CASSPIGQGYGYTF.

The chain recombines TRBV19 with TRBJ2-7, with TRBD1 matching 8 bases. The ends lost 9 bases at V and 2 bases at J; junction bases unmatched: 6. The CDR3 totals 13 residues. Per germline, CDR1 LNHDA and CDR2 SQIVND (reference sequence). The CDR3 is CASADRATYEQYF. Here the CDR3 DNA reads TGTGCCAGCGCGGACAGGGCCACCTACGAGCAGTACTTC.

The chain carries TRBV27 and TRBJ2-7; D is perhaps TRBD2 (6 bases). The CDR3 is 15 amino acids. The V end was cut by 4 bases, the J end by 3 bases, with 16 bases between. Germline V gene lookup returns CDR1 MNHEY and CDR2 SMNVEV (reference sequence). CDR3 sequence: CASSSRLREVYEQYF. DNA of the CDR3: TGTGCCAGCAGTTCCCGATTGAGGGAGGTCTACGAGCAGTACTTC.

The chain employs TRBV6-5 and TRBJ1-6, with 8 bases lining up with TRBD1. Germline V CDR1 and CDR2: MNHEY, SVGAGI. The CDR3 has 13 amino acids. V shed 6 bases, J shed 9 bases, and the junction held 4 bases outside the gene matches. The CDR3 here is CASRETGVSPLHF. In nucleotides, the CDR3 is TGTGCCAGCAGAGAGACAGGGGTTTCACCCCTCCACTTT.

This chain uses TRBV18 with TRBJ2-3, with 9 bases identical to TRBD1. The V gene's germline CDR1 is KGHSH and CDR2 LQKENI. With 5 bases clipped from V and 0 bases from J, the junction kept 3 bases outside the gene matches. The CDR3 sequence is 15 residues long. As DNA, the CDR3 is TGTGCCAGCTCAGCGACAGGGGGGAGCACAGATACGCAGTATTTT. Translation gives CASSATGGSTDTQYF.

The chain is built from TRBV19 and TRBJ2-4; 7 bases map to TRBD1. The CDR3 is made up of 17 amino acids. CDR1 is LNHDA, CDR2 SQIVND, per germline (reference sequence). J gave up 0 bases and V 3 bases, and 8 bases lay outside the gene matches. The CDR3 spells CASSIQQGQLAKNIQYF. The CDR3 DNA is TGTGCCAGTAGTATTCAACAGGGACAGCTAGCCAAAAACATTCAGTACTTC.